This T cell receptor beta chain derives from a study of blood T cell repertoires in COVID-19. Study in general: PBMCs, B-cell-depleted T cells, or T cells provided the cDNA or gDNA that made up the material.

Resolution of symptoms, clearance, or two negative PCRs was present in recovered Cohort 3 donors. Assay used: immunoSEQ multiplex PCR; TCRdb lists only in-frame clones, some missing. The sample shows around 160,000 clones, approximately 80% of them seen only once. This clonotype originated in a man aged 45-60 years who had recovered from COVID-19. The sample comprised PBMCs or T cells enriched from blood (not recorded which).

The CDR3 is CASSFVDQGTEAFF. For the CDR3, the DNA is TGCGCCAGCAGCTTTGTAGACCAGGGCACTGAAGCTTTCTTT. The gene calls are TRBV5-1 and TRBJ1-1, with D perhaps TRBD1 (5 bases). V lost 2 bases and J lost 4, with 12 bases in between. This CDR3 contains 14 residues. Germline CDR1 reads SGHRS; CDR2 reads YFSETQ.